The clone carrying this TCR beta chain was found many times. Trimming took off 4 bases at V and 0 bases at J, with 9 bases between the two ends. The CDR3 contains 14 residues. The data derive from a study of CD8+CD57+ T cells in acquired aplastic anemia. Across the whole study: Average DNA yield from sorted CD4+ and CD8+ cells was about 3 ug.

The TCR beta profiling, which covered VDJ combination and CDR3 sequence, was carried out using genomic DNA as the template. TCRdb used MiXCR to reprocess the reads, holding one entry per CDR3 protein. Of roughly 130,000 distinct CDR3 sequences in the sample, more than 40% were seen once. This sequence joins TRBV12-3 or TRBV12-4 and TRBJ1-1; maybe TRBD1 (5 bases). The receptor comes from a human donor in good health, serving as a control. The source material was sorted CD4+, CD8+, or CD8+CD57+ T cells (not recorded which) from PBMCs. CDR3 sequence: CASSWQGMNTEAFF. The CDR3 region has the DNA TGTGCCAGCAGTTGGCAGGGAATGAACACTGAAGCTTTCTTT.